These T cell receptor beta chains were read from a single sample in a study of glioma-infiltrating T cells. Via MiXCR, TCRdb re-called the multiplex PCR reads, giving one row per CDR3 protein. Of 160,000 or so distinct CDR3 sequences listed, under 55% were seen once; the top ten hold around 5.3%. The sequencing input was glioma tissue, nonneoplastic brain tissue, or PBMCs (not recorded which). Receptor source: a human donor with low-grade glioma or glioblastoma, undergoing nonglioma brain surgery, or in good health (not recorded which). CDR3s include the opening cysteine and the closing phenylalanine or tryptophan. The order of the fields is CDR3 protein, V gene, J gene, clone size. Only some rows state a clone size, as once, few, many or a class for expanded clones.

CDR3 protein: CASSQDGNTVELFF
V gene: TRBV19
J gene: TRBJ2-2
clone size: .

CDR3 protein: CASLSRTSGSSYEQYF
V gene: TRBV4-1
J gene: TRBJ2-7
clone size: many

CDR3 protein: CANQGGCEQYF
V gene: TRBV3-1
J gene: TRBJ2-7
clone size: many

CDR3 protein: CASSTRRATDIQETQYF
V gene: TRBV19
J gene: TRBJ2-5
clone size: .

CDR3 protein: CSAMTGEHNQPQHF
V gene: TRBV20-1
J gene: TRBJ1-5
clone size: .

CDR3 protein: CASRDSLHEQYF
V gene: TRBV3-1
J gene: TRBJ2-7
clone size: many

CDR3 protein: CDSSDGLADTGELFF
V gene: TRBV7-9
J gene: TRBJ2-2
clone size: once

CDR3 protein: CASSIRGDTQYF
V gene: TRBV7-2
J gene: TRBJ2-3
clone size: many

CDR3 protein: CASSSRGANTEAFF
V gene: TRBV19
J gene: TRBJ1-1
clone size: .

CDR3 protein: CASSFGRRYVQYF
V gene: TRBV11-1
J gene: TRBJ2-7
clone size: .

CDR3 protein: CATSDLDPPNEQYF
V gene: TRBV24-1
J gene: TRBJ2-7
clone size: .

CDR3 protein: CASRQSHVGYTF
V gene: TRBV28
J gene: TRBJ1-2
clone size: medium-sized

CDR3 protein: CASSLAYPGLAKETQYF
V gene: TRBV11-2
J gene: TRBJ2-5
clone size: few

CDR3 protein: CASGPGHDQETQYF
V gene: TRBV7-7
J gene: TRBJ2-5
clone size: .

CDR3 protein: CASSGEIAGRETQYF
V gene: TRBV14
J gene: TRBJ2-5
clone size: once

CDR3 protein: CASSVGAGSTDTQYF
V gene: TRBV9
J gene: TRBJ2-3
clone size: .

CDR3 protein: CASSEWVGSGQPQHF
V gene: TRBV2
J gene: TRBJ1-5
clone size: many

CDR3 protein: CASRSTGRTDTQYF
V gene: TRBV2
J gene: TRBJ2-3
clone size: .

CDR3 protein: CASKYFNTDTQYF
V gene: TRBV2
J gene: TRBJ2-3
clone size: many

CDR3 protein: CASSLVGPQETQYF
V gene: TRBV12-3/TRBV12-4
J gene: TRBJ2-5
clone size: many

CDR3 protein: CARKPSDFTDTQYF
V gene: TRBV7-2
J gene: TRBJ2-3
clone size: .

CDR3 protein: CSAIQPTSGSYNEQFF
V gene: TRBV20-1
J gene: TRBJ2-1
clone size: many

CDR3 protein: CAALGQGPSYNEQFF
V gene: TRBV28
J gene: TRBJ2-1
clone size: few

CDR3 protein: CATLLAGGLSLETQYF
V gene: TRBV28
J gene: TRBJ2-5
clone size: .

CDR3 protein: CASSEWGKNIQYF
V gene: TRBV2
J gene: TRBJ2-4
clone size: many

CDR3 protein: CASRHPLLGSYKQYF
V gene: TRBV28
J gene: TRBJ2-7
clone size: .

CDR3 protein: CASSSTSGPQFF
V gene: TRBV12-3/TRBV12-4
J gene: TRBJ2-1
clone size: few

CDR3 protein: CSAGSTCGSVETQYF
V gene: TRBV20-1
J gene: TRBJ2-5
clone size: .

CDR3 protein: CASSQAAPDGYEQFF
V gene: TRBV4-1
J gene: TRBJ2-1
clone size: .

CDR3 protein: CASSQPLGGGEGYTF
V gene: TRBV3-1
J gene: TRBJ1-2
clone size: few

CDR3 protein: CASSFPRLGVGNTEAFF
V gene: TRBV28
J gene: TRBJ1-1
clone size: many

CDR3 protein: CASSSTGTEEQFF
V gene: TRBV7-2
J gene: TRBJ2-1
clone size: few

CDR3 protein: CSARGVAGDEQFF
V gene: TRBV20-1
J gene: TRBJ2-1
clone size: .

CDR3 protein: CSVGGRANEQFF
V gene: TRBV29-1
J gene: TRBJ2-1
clone size: .

CDR3 protein: CASNVMGRGQETQYF
V gene: TRBV28
J gene: TRBJ2-5
clone size: many

CDR3 protein: CSARHGSEEQYF
V gene: TRBV20-1
J gene: TRBJ2-7
clone size: .

CDR3 protein: CASTPYFGGGTNNEQFF
V gene: TRBV7-8
J gene: TRBJ2-1
clone size: few

CDR3 protein: CASSLGDARDEQYF
V gene: TRBV7-8
J gene: TRBJ2-7
clone size: .

CDR3 protein: CASSLRASNSYNEQFF
V gene: TRBV7-2
J gene: TRBJ2-1
clone size: many

CDR3 protein: CASSVKGGTEAFF
V gene: TRBV19
J gene: TRBJ1-1
clone size: few

CDR3 protein: CVISERDKETQYF
V gene: TRBV10-3
J gene: TRBJ2-5
clone size: .

CDR3 protein: CSVEGGLAGDSYEQYF
V gene: TRBV29-1
J gene: .
clone size: .

CDR3 protein: CAIREFYKDTQYF
V gene: TRBV27
J gene: TRBJ2-3
clone size: .

CDR3 protein: CACSPDPGGTEAFF
V gene: TRBV18
J gene: TRBJ1-1
clone size: .

CDR3 protein: CASSGGGGNHQPQHF
V gene: TRBV6-1
J gene: TRBJ1-5
clone size: many

CDR3 protein: CASHSAGTGRVFTF
V gene: TRBV11-1
J gene: TRBJ1-2
clone size: .

CDR3 protein: CASSTQGPDNEQFF
V gene: TRBV19
J gene: TRBJ2-1
clone size: .

CDR3 protein: CSARDLRDPLETQYF
V gene: TRBV20-1
J gene: TRBJ2-5
clone size: many

CDR3 protein: CASGYYRLNTEALF
V gene: TRBV27
J gene: TRBJ1-1
clone size: .